A single sample gave rise to the 14 T cell receptor beta chains below, sequenced in a study of cytomegalovirus exposure and HLA in healthy donors. The PCR employed 60 Vbeta primers together with 13 Jbeta primers. The data were produced by immunoSEQ multiplex PCR, yet TCRdb's version contains in-frame clones alone and is incomplete. The sample includes some 130,000 clones. The specimen was PBMCs. Receptor source: a middle-aged woman in good health and CMV-seropositive.

The chain joins TRBV10-3 to TRBJ2-7; 8 bases align to TRBD1. V dropped 6 bases and J dropped 2; count of bases not matched to a gene: 0. Germline V lookup: CDR1 ENHRY, CDR2 SYGVKD. The CDR3 covers 12 residues. DNA for the CDR3: TGTGCCATCAGGGGACAGGCCTACGAGCAGTACTTC. Amino acids: CAIRGQAYEQYF.

This rearrangement joins TRBV10-2 to TRBJ2-7; 7 nucleotides agree with TRBD2. Germline V gene data show CDR1 as WSHSY and CDR2 as SAAADI. The trim removed 8 bases at V and 4 bases at J, leaving 11 bases unmatched. The CDR3 is 14 residues long. This chain's CDR3 is CASALSSGGYEQYF. The CDR3 DNA is TGCGCCAGCGCTCTCTCCTCCGGGGGGTACGAGCAGTACTTC.

The gene calls are TRBV5-1 and TRBJ2-2; D call uncertain. The germline V and J ends were trimmed by 0 bases and 1 base, with 7 bases remaining between them. The V gene's germline CDR1 is SGHRS and CDR2 YFSETQ. The CDR3 extends over 15 amino acids. The DNA of the CDR3 is TGCGCCAGCAGCTTGGCAGGATTGAACACCGGGGAGCTGTTTTTT. Translation gives CASSLAGLNTGELFF.

This sequence joins TRBV7-9 and TRBJ1-2; 9 bases align to TRBD1. The CDR3 consists of 15 residues. Germline loops: CDR1 SEHNR, CDR2 FQNEAQ (reference sequence). With V trimmed by 2 bases and J by 6 bases, 7 bases remained unmatched. The CDR3 spells CASSLFGTGTDGYTF. The CDR3 region has the DNA TGTGCCAGCAGCTTATTCGGGACAGGGACGGATGGCTACACCTTC.

This rearrangement joins TRBV5-1 to TRBJ1-1; possible D gene TRBD1, 5 bases. The CDR3 extends over 14 amino acids. The germline gives CDR1 SGHRS, CDR2 YFSETQ. Trimming shortened V by 1 base and J by 1 base, and 8 bases separated the two germline ends. CDR3 sequence reads: CASSLPGPNTEAFF. The CDR3 bases are TGCGCCAGCAGCTTGCCAGGGCCGAACACTGAAGCTTTCTTT.

The rearrangement uses TRBV4-1 and TRBJ2-7, with 11 bases lining up with TRBD1. With V trimmed by 2 bases and J by 7 bases, 10 bases remained unmatched. In germline, CDR1 is MGHRA, CDR2 YSYEKL. This CDR3 spans 16 amino acids. DNA for the CDR3: TGCGCCAGCAGCCAATCACCCGGGACAGGGGGTCGGGAGCAGTACTTC. Protein product: CASSQSPGTGGREQYF.

This chain joins TRBV6-1 and TRBJ1-1; 7 nucleotides agree with TRBD1. The CDR3 contains 15 residues. The germline gives CDR1 MNHNS, CDR2 SASEGT. V was clipped by 1 base and J by 5 bases; unmatched bases: 7. Here the CDR3 reads CASSEVGRGRTEAFF. The CDR3 DNA reads TGTGCCAGCAGTGAAGTGGGCAGGGGGAGGACTGAAGCTTTCTTT.

This chain links TRBV5-6 with TRBJ2-4; D perhaps matches TRBD2 (5 bases). CDR3 length: 17 residues. V was trimmed by 3 bases and J by 0 bases, leaving 16 bases between them. Germline values: CDR1 SGHDT, CDR2 YYEEEE. The CDR3 bases are TGTGCCAGCAGCTGGAAGGACTCCGTTCTAGCCAAAAACATTCAGTACTTC. Translation gives CASSWKDSVLAKNIQYF.

This chain links TRBV5-1 with TRBJ2-2; 7 positions match TRBD2. The CDR3 extends over 15 amino acids. The trim removed 2 bases at V and 5 bases at J, leaving 6 bases unmatched. The germline V gene encodes CDR1 SGHRS and CDR2 YFSETQ. This CDR3 is CASSLGAGRTGELFF. DNA for the CDR3: TGCGCCAGCAGCTTAGGAGCGGGACGTACCGGGGAGCTGTTTTTT.

V gene TRBV7-2 combines with J gene TRBJ2-1; 9 nucleotides agree with TRBD1. This CDR3 region has 15 residues. Trimming cost V 5 bases and J 6 bases; bases outside gene matches: 8. In germline, CDR1 is SGHTA, CDR2 FQGNSA. The CDR3 loop reads CASSPGQGFSNEQFF. The CDR3 DNA follows: TGTGCCAGCAGCCCGGGACAGGGATTTAGCAATGAGCAGTTCTTC.

The chain uses TRBV7-6 and TRBJ1-5; a possible D gene is TRBD1 (5 bases). Trimming took 1 base from V and 4 from J, leaving 14 bases between them. Germline CDR1 is SGHVS and CDR2 is FNYEAQ. The CDR3 is 16 residues long. The CDR3 DNA is TGTGCCAGCAGCTTAGTCAGGGAGGTTCGGAATCAGCCCCAGCATTTT. Translated, it gives CASSLVREVRNQPQHF.

The chain links TRBV25-1 to TRBJ1-2; D ambiguous. The CDR3 sequence is 13 residues long. Germline CDR1 MGHDK, CDR2 SYGVNS. Trimming took off 1 base at V and 4 bases at J, with 7 bases between the two ends. CDR3 sequence reads: CASSESFSYGYTF. Here the CDR3 DNA reads TGTGCCAGCAGTGAATCCTTTTCCTATGGCTACACCTTC.

The chain employs TRBV27 and TRBJ2-7, with TRBD1 matching over 9 bases. With 6 bases clipped from V and 3 bases from J, the junction kept 6 bases outside the gene matches. The V gene's germline CDR1 is MNHEY and CDR2 SMNVEV (reference sequence). The CDR3 spans 14 residues. The CDR3, as DNA: TGTGCCAGCAGCTCCGACAGGGGGGGCTACGAGCAGTACTTC. The encoded protein is CASSSDRGGYEQYF.

The genes are TRBV15 and TRBJ2-7; D unresolved. CDR3 length: 12 amino acids. Germline lookup yields CDR1 LNHNV and CDR2 YYDKDF (reference sequence). With 2 bases removed from V and 3 bases from J, the gap between germline ends came to 5 bases. The CDR3 sequence: CATSRTNYEQYF. CDR3 sequence (DNA): TGTGCCACCAGCAGAACTAACTACGAGCAGTACTTC.